A single sample is the source of the 8 T cell receptor beta chains below, sequenced in a study of CD8 T cells in Susac syndrome. Reverse transcription used about 0.5 to 1 ug RNA and random hexamers. One entry per CDR3 protein results from TCRdb running MiXCR on the immunoSEQ multiplex PCR reads. This sample has around 130,000 distinct CDR3 sequences, with roughly 95% found just once. The sample was CD4+ T cells from PBMCs. The receptors derive from a human donor with Susac syndrome.

V gene TRBV30 combines with J gene TRBJ2-7; D uncertain. The germline gives CDR1 GTSNPN, CDR2 SVGIG (reference sequence). Trimming removed 0 bases at V and 1 base at J, with 10 bases between. There are 14 residues in the CDR3. CDR3: CAWSVARQSYEQYF. The CDR3 bases are TGTGCCTGGAGTGTAGCCAGACAATCCTACGAGCAGTACTTC.

As to this clonotype: At one end, the junction sequence differs from germline, possibly due to a read error. This chain links TRBV20-1 with TRBJ1-5; a possible D gene is TRBD1 (6 bases). Germline CDR1 DFQATT, CDR2 SNEGSKA (reference sequence). The CDR3 has 14 residues. In DNA form, the CDR3 reads TGCAGCGCTAGTGGCAGGGGTGCCAATCAGCCCCAGCATTTT. It encodes CSASGRGANQPQHF.

The chain uses TRBV7-2 and TRBJ1-1; D is ambiguous. The CDR3 is 13 residues long. Looked up from germline, CDR1 is SGHTA and CDR2 is FQGNSA. V was clipped by 3 bases and J by 0 bases, with 5 bases between them. The DNA of the CDR3 is TGTGCCAGCAGCTTTGGAATGAACACTGAAGCTTTCTTT. Its protein product is CASSFGMNTEAFF.

This sequence joins TRBV3-1 and TRBJ2-5; D might be TRBD2 (5 bases). V was cut by 5 bases and J by 7 bases, with 11 bases left in between. The CDR3 sequence is 12 residues long. Germline V lookup: CDR1 LGHDT, CDR2 YNNKEL (reference sequence). CDR3: CASSYLRGTQYF. The DNA of the CDR3 is TGTGCCAGCAGCTACCTTCGGGGGACCCAGTACTTC.

The rearrangement links TRBV6-5 to TRBJ1-2, with 7 bases identical to TRBD1. The V gene end was trimmed by 6 bases and the J gene end by 8 bases; junction bases not matched to a gene: 12. CDR1 and CDR2 (germline): MNHEY, SVGAGI. The CDR3 runs to 14 residues. CDR3: CASRYTDRVGGYTF. CDR3 in DNA: TGTGCCAGCAGGTACACCGACAGGGTGGGAGGCTACACCTTC.

The rearrangement links TRBV20-1 to TRBJ1-3; 7 bases are a match to TRBD1. Per the germline V gene, CDR1 is DFQATT and CDR2 is SNEGSKA (reference sequence). The junction had 8 bases not matched to a gene; V was cut back by 6 bases and J by 0 bases. CDR3 length: 15 amino acids. The chain's CDR3 is CSAWDRRYSGNTIYF. The CDR3 coding sequence is TGCAGTGCGTGGGACAGACGCTACTCTGGAAACACCATATATTTT.

The chain carries TRBV5-4 and TRBJ2-7; 7 bases line up with TRBD1. This CDR3 spans 14 amino acids. Trimming cost V 4 bases and J 2 bases; bases outside gene matches: 6. Germline CDR1 and CDR2: SGHNT and YYREEE (reference sequence). CDR3 DNA sequence: TGTGCCAGCAGCCCCGCCGGGACAGCCTACGAGCAGTACTTC. Translating gives CASSPAGTAYEQYF.

The chain uses TRBV30 and TRBJ2-3; unclear D gene. Trimming took off 2 bases at V and 6 bases at J, with 9 bases between the two ends. Germline V gene sequence: CDR1 GTSNPN, CDR2 SVGIG (reference sequence). CDR3 size: 12 residues. CDR3 DNA sequence: TGTGCCTGGAGTCCCCCGACGGATACGCAGTATTTT. Encoded protein: CAWSPPTDTQYF. The complete variable domain, with remaining parts taken from reference TRBV30 and TRBJ2-3, reads SQTIHQWPATLVQPVGSPLSLECTVEGTSNPNLYWYRQAAGRGLQLLFYSVGIGQISSEVPQNLSASRPQDRQFILSSKKLLLSDSGFYLCAWSPPTDTQYFGPGTRLTVL.